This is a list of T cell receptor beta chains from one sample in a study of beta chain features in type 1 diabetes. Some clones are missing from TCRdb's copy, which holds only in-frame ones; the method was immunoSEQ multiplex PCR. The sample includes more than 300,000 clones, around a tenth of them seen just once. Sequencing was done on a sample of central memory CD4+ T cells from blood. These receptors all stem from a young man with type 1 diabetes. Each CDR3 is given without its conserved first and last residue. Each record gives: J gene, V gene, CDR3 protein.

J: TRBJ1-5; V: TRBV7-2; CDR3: ASSLQGGQPQH
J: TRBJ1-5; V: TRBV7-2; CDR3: ASSLMNQPQH
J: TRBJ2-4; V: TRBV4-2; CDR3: ASSLSKGEIGGNIQY
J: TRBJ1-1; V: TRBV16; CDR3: ASSPPDRGVPEAF
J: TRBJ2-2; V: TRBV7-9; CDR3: ASSLVGTSNTGELF
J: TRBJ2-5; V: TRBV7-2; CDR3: ASSQTTQGGTQY
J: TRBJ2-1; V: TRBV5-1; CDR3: ASSPDPGTGNEQF
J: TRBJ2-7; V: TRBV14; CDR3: ASSSTRGNYEQY
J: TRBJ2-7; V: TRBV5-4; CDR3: ASSRGTGDYEQY
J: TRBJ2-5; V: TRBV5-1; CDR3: ASSRQGETQY
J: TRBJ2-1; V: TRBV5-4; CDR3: ASRARREPYNEQF
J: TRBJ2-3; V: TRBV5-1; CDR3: ASSLGTFSTDTQY
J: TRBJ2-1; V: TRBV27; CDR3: ASLRLASSYNEQF
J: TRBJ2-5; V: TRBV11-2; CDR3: ASSLDRDRGQY
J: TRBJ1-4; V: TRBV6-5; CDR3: ASSYSTGGNEKLF
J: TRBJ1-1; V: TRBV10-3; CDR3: AISDPRAQGPNTEAF
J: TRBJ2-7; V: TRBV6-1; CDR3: ASKGGQGATYEQY
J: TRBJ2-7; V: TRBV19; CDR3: ASSIGADYEQY
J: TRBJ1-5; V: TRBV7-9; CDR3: ASSLGLGQSNQPQH
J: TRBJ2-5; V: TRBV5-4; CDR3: ASSFAGQQTQY
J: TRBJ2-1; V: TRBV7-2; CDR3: ASSLAGLGNNEQF
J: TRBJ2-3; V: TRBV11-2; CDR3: ASSPASGRAGDTQY
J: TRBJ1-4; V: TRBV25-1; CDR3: ASSELLGQGNEKLF